This record covers a single T cell receptor beta chain. Clones were sequenced by immunoSEQ multiplex PCR, and TCRdb holds only the in-frame ones, with some missing. The data hold approximately 200,000 clones, with approximately 80% observed a single time. These data come from a study of blood T cell repertoires in COVID-19. Sequences were obtained from PBMCs or T cells enriched from blood (not recorded which). This receptor was obtained from a man between 35 and 55 years old who had recovered from COVID-19.

The CDR3 loop reads CASQAGEGVTGELFF. In nucleotides, the CDR3 is TGTGCCAGCCAAGCGGGAGAAGGTGTCACCGGGGAGCTGTTTTTT. This chain connects TRBV6-5 to TRBJ2-2; 8 nucleotides agree with TRBD2. V was clipped by 8 bases and J by 4 bases; unmatched bases: 9. Germline CDR1 is MNHEY and CDR2 is SVGAGI. The CDR3 spans 15 residues.